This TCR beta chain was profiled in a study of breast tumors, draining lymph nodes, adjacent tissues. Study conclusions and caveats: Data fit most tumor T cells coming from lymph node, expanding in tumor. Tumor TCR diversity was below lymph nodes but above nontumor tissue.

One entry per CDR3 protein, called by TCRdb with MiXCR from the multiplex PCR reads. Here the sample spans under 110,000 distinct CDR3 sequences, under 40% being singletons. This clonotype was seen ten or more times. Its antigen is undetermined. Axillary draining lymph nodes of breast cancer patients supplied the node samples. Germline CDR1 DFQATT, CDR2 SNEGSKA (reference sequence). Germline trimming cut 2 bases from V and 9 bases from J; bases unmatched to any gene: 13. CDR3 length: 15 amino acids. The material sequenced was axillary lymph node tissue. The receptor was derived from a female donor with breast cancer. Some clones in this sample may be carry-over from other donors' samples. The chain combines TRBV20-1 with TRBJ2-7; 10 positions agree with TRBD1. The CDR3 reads CSARRSGQGSRVQYF. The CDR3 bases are TGCAGTGCTAGAAGGTCGGGACAGGGGAGCCGCGTGCAGTACTTC.